The T cell receptor beta chain under discussion was sequenced for a study of cytomegalovirus exposure and HLA in healthy donors. Though probably carrying unrecorded immune exposures, donors were nominally healthy at sampling. PCR was performed using 60 Vbeta and 13 Jbeta primers. Here immunoSEQ multiplex PCR was the method, and the copy in TCRdb shows in-frame clones only, minus some. Among just under 250,000 clones listed, 82% were seen once. Regarding the study as a whole: With later analysis, a missense DCLRE1C variant became linked to TCR beta V- and J-gene trimming. When a later analysis compared HLA-associated TCR beta chains with equally common others, the HLA-associated chains turned out to be more clonally expanded and to have lower generation probabilities. Among the most significant clusters, several appeared linked to common viral pathogens in a later analysis.

Between the trimmed V and J ends, which lost 0 bases and 3 bases, there was a span of 9 bases. In germline, CDR1 is SGHAT, CDR2 FQNNGV. The CDR3 spans 14 residues. As concerns this clone: Antigen unknown.

J is TRBJ2-7 and V is TRBV11-2, with a weak D call TRBD1 (6 bases). The TCR comes from a woman in her forties in good health and CMV-seropositive. Sequenced material: PBMCs. Written as DNA, the CDR3 is TGTGCCAGCAGCTTAGATACAGGGTTCTACGAGCAGTACTTC. Translating it yields CASSLDTGFYEQYF.